These T cell receptor beta chains were read from a single sample in a study of T cells in Graves' hyperthyroidism and ophthalmopathy. TCRdb used MiXCR to reprocess the multiplex PCR reads, holding one entry per CDR3 protein. The sample has about 680,000 distinct CDR3 sequences, roughly a third seen once. Sequencing was done on a sample of blood. These receptors all stem from a middle-aged woman with Graves' hyperthyroidism. The CDR3 runs from the conserved cysteine through the conserved F or W. D genes are given only for firm matches. Clone size is stated in some rows and not others, as once, few, many or a class when expanded.

CDR3 length	V gene	clone size	J gene	D gene	CDR3 protein	CDR3 DNA
16	TRBV4-2	.	TRBJ1-4	.	CASSQDKTGWDEKLFF	TGTGCCAGCAGCCAGGACAAGACAGGCTGGGACGAAAAACTGTTTTTT
14	TRBV28	few	TRBJ1-5	.	CASSSDAGGQPQHF	TGTGCCAGCAGTTCGGACGCGGGCGGGCAGCCCCAGCATTTT
15	TRBV5-1	.	TRBJ2-7	.	CASSASGTTSREQYF	TGCGCCAGCAGCGCCTCCGGGACGACTTCTCGGGAGCAGTACTTC
11	TRBV2	many	TRBJ1-3	.	CASGSGNTIYF	TGTGCCAGCGGCTCTGGAAACACCATATATTTT
14	TRBV7-6	many	TRBJ1-3	.	CASSPQGTGNTIYF	TGTGCCAGCAGTCCACAGGGTACTGGAAACACCATATATTTT
15	TRBV4-2	few	TRBJ2-2	.	CASSHPDSPTGELFF	TGTGCCAGCAGCCACCCGGACAGCCCCACCGGGGAGCTGTTTTTT
15	TRBV9	many	TRBJ1-2	TRBD1	CASSVDGTALYGYTF	TGTGCCAGCAGCGTAGACGGGACAGCCCTCTATGGCTACACCTTC
13	TRBV12-3/TRBV12-4	.	TRBJ1-1	.	CASAWISNTEAFF	TGTGCCTCAGCGTGGATCTCCAACACTGAAGCTTTCTTT
14	TRBV9	few	TRBJ1-5	.	CASSPRTGHQPQHF	TGTGCCAGCAGCCCCCGGACGGGACATCAGCCCCAGCATTTT
11	TRBV6-5	many	TRBJ2-7	.	CASRYRDEQYF	TGTGCCAGCAGGTACAGGGACGAGCAGTACTTC
13	TRBV5-6	many	TRBJ1-1	.	CASSLVMGMEAFF	TGTGCCAGCAGCTTGGTAATGGGCATGGAAGCTTTCTTT
14	TRBV4-1	.	TRBJ1-2	.	CASSPPLPVYGYTF	TGCGCCAGCAGCCCACCCCTACCGGTATATGGCTACACCTTC
13	TRBV5-4	.	TRBJ2-5	.	CASSFRSTETQYF	TGTGCCAGCAGCTTTCGCAGTACGGAGACCCAGTACTTC
12	TRBV7-2	many	TRBJ1-5	.	CASSHSNQPQHF	TGTGCCAGCAGCCATAGCAATCAGCCCCAGCATTTT
15	TRBV10-3	few	TRBJ1-1	TRBD1	CAISGQGVRNTEAFF	TGTGCCATCAGCGGACAGGGGGTGAGAAACACTGAAGCTTTCTTT
14	TRBV9	many	TRBJ1-6	TRBD1	CASSAGTENSPLHF	TGTGCCAGCAGCGCCGGGACAGAAAATTCACCCCTCCACTTT
11	TRBV2	many	TRBJ2-2	.	CATGDRGELFF	TGTGCCACGGGGGACCGAGGGGAGCTGTTTTTT
13	TRBV9	many	TRBJ1-6	.	CASSVEGNSPLHF	TGTGCCAGCAGCGTAGAGGGGAATTCACCCCTCCACTTT